The present entry profiles one T cell receptor (beta chain) with its context. The antigen is not known. This specimen comes from a study of shared clonotypes between healthy human individuals. As for the study in general: The plates for each donor numbered three CD4 naive, three CD4 memory, two CD8 naive and one CD8 memory.

TCRdb's table, derived via immunoSEQ multiplex PCR, lists solely in-frame clones and lacks some. The sample includes roughly 770,000 clones, about 96% of them seen just once. Terminally differentiated effector memory CD45RA+ cells were excluded by CCR7 positive selection of CD45RO-negative cells. Donors, without exception, were Caucasian adults residing in Nashville, Tennessee. Study-wide results and caveats: Naive subsets tended to show greater estimated richness than memory subsets.

The CDR3 sequence is 17 residues long. The ends lost 2 bases at V and 3 bases at J; junction bases unmatched: 12. In germline, CDR1 is MNHNS, CDR2 SASEGT. Input material: naive CD8+ T cells sorted from blood. This TCR derives from a man under 40 in good health. This rearrangement joins TRBV6-1 to TRBJ1-2; 7 bases are a match to TRBD1. In DNA form, the CDR3 reads TGTGCCAGCAGTGAAAGGAGTGGGACAGCCCGGGACTATGGCTACACCTTC. Encoded protein: CASSERSGTARDYGYTF.